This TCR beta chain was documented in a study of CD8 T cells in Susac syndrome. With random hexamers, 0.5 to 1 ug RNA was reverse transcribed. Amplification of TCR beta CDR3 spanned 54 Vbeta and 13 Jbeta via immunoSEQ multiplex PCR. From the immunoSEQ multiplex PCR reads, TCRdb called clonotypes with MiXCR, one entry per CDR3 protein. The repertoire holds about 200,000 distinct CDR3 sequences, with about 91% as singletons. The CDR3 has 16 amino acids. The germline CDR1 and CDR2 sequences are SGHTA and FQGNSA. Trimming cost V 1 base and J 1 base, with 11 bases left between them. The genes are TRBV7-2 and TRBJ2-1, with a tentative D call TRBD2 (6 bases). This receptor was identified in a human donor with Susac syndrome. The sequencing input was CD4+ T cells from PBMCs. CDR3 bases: TGTGCCAGCAGCTTAGTGGCAGGGACTTCCTACAATGAGCAGTTCTTC. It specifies CASSLVAGTSYNEQFF.